The 11 T cell receptor beta chains below were found in one sample sequenced in a study of OX40 agonist ivuxolimab in advanced cancers. The table came from immunoSEQ multiplex PCR; TCRdb's copy has only in-frame clones and leaves some out. Of about 61,000 clones in the sample, under 90% were seen once. This sample comprised CD4+ or CD8+ T cells sorted from blood, obtained in a trial of the OX40 agonist ivuxolimab. These receptor sequences come from an adult with an advanced solid tumor such as melanoma, head and neck, liver or kidney cancer.

The chain uses TRBV19 and TRBJ2-2; 12 nucleotides align to TRBD2. The trim removed 5 bases at V and 9 bases at J, leaving 16 bases unmatched. CDR1 and CDR2 from the germline V gene are LNHDA and SQIVND (reference sequence). The CDR3 loop spans 18 amino acids. CDR3 region: CASSWVSGGTSGLRELFF. As DNA, the CDR3 is TGTGCCAGTAGTTGGGTGTCAGGGGGGACTAGCGGGCTCCGGGAGCTGTTTTTT.

V gene TRBV18 combines with J gene TRBJ2-1, with 13 bases aligning to TRBD2. CDR3 size: 16 residues. Per the germline V gene, CDR1 is KGHSH and CDR2 is LQKENI. Trimming took 2 bases from V and 9 from J; bases not matched to a gene: 7. CDR3 DNA: TGTGCCAGCTCACCAAGACTAGCGGGAGGTCTTAGTGAGCAGTTCTTC. Protein: CASSPRLAGGLSEQFF.

The V and J genes are TRBV4-1 and TRBJ1-1; no clear D gene. Germline CDR1 is MGHRA and CDR2 is YSYEKL. The CDR3 runs 14 residues. V dropped 5 bases and J dropped 3 bases, with 13 bases sitting between them. Here the CDR3 reads CASSLAPDDTEAFF. Here the CDR3 DNA reads TGCGCCAGCAGCTTGGCTCCCGACGACACTGAAGCTTTCTTT.

The chain links TRBV10-3 to TRBJ2-1; TRBD2 matches at 8 bases. Germline loops: CDR1 ENHRY, CDR2 SYGVKD. Trimming cost V 0 bases and J 7 bases; bases outside gene matches: 11. The CDR3 length is 17 residues. The CDR3 sequence is CAISESILADTRNEQFF. The CDR3, as DNA: TGTGCCATCAGTGAGTCAATACTAGCGGACACGAGGAATGAGCAGTTCTTC.

The chain recombines TRBV19 with TRBJ1-2, with a weak D call TRBD1 (5 bases). V was pared by 0 bases and J by 4 bases, with 9 bases between. The CDR3 sequence is 14 residues long. The germline gives CDR1 LNHDA, CDR2 SQIVND (reference sequence). CDR3 nucleotide sequence: TGTGCCAGTAGTATAGAACGGGGCAGCTATGGCTACACCTTC. Protein product: CASSIERGSYGYTF.

This chain uses TRBV2 with TRBJ2-3, with 13 positions matching TRBD2. Losses at the gene ends were 4 bases for V and 2 bases for J; bases not matched to a gene: 3. The V gene's germline CDR1 is SNHLY and CDR2 FYNNEI. The CDR3 extends over 16 amino acids. Here the CDR3 reads CASSGGLAGNTDTQYF. The CDR3 bases are TGTGCCAGCAGTGGGGGACTAGCGGGGAACACAGATACGCAGTATTTT. Full variable domain (outside the CDR3, taken from reference TRBV2 and TRBJ2-3): EPEVTQTPSHQVTQMGQEVILRCVPISNHLYFYWYRQILGQKVEFLVSFYNNEISEKSEIFDDQFSVERPDGSNFTLKIRSTKLEDSAMYFCASSGGLAGNTDTQYFGPGTRLTVL.

This clone was observed once. The chain joins TRBV29-1 to TRBJ1-4, with 10 nucleotides matching TRBD1. CDR1 and CDR2 (germline): SQVTM, ANQGSEA. With V trimmed by 1 base and J by 8 bases, 7 bases remained unmatched. The CDR3 loop spans 15 amino acids. The CDR3, as DNA: TGCAGCGTTGAAGTTACGACAGGGGGCGACGAAAAACTGTTTTTT. Protein product: CSVEVTTGGDEKLFF.

The chain combines TRBV15 with TRBJ2-3; 10 nucleotides align to TRBD2. V lost 3 bases to trimming and J lost 0 bases; unmatched junction nucleotides: 0. This CDR3 has 15 residues. In germline, CDR1 is LNHNV, CDR2 YYDKDF (reference sequence). The CDR3 region has the DNA TGTGCCACCAGCAGGGGACTAGCGAGCACAGATACGCAGTATTTT. It specifies CATSRGLASTDTQYF.

The V gene is TRBV28, the J gene TRBJ2-5; tentatively, D is TRBD1 or TRBD2 (7 bases each). The ends were cut back, 6 bases at V and 5 bases at J, with 13 bases in the middle. Germline V gene data show CDR1 as MDHEN and CDR2 as SYDVKM. The CDR3 loop spans 13 amino acids. The CDR3 sequence is CASRGGTVETQYF. The CDR3 bases are TGTGCCAGCAGGGGGGGGACAGTCGAGACCCAGTACTTC.

This clone counts as medium-sized. This chain links TRBV7-8 with TRBJ2-1; 8 nucleotides line up with TRBD1. V shed 5 bases, J shed 7 bases, and the junction held 7 bases outside the gene matches. CDR3 length equals 14 residues. Germline V gene sequence: CDR1 SGHVS, CDR2 FQNEAQ. The CDR3 nucleotides read TGTGCCAGCAGCGGGACAGGAGATGTGAATGAGCAGTTCTTC. Amino acid sequence: CASSGTGDVNEQFF.

Here the CDR3 DNA reads TGTGCCAGCAGCTTAGGTTTTAGCGGGAGCTATGAGCAGTTCTTC. It specifies CASSLGFSGSYEQFF. V and J are TRBV11-2 and TRBJ2-1; 9 bases are a match to TRBD2. The CDR3 is 15 residues long. Trimming took 1 base from V and 8 from J; bases not matched to a gene: 6. The V gene's germline CDR1 is SGHAT and CDR2 FQNNGV.